This T cell receptor beta chain was sequenced during a study of cytomegalovirus exposure and HLA in healthy donors. With respect to this clone: Its specificity is unknown.

CDR3 length: 13 amino acids. CDR1 and CDR2 from the germline V gene are SGHNT and YENEEA. Deletions cut 5 bases from V and 2 bases from J, with 8 bases between. Study-level results: Most TCR sequences were rare, but some public TCRs occurred in many donors.

PCR used 60 Vbeta primers and 13 Jbeta primers. The protocol was immunoSEQ multiplex PCR, while the TCRdb copy is restricted to in-frame clones and leaves out a portion. This table holds some 150,000 clones, about 82% found once. V usage is TRBV11-3 and J usage is TRBJ2-3; no firm D call. The specimen sequenced was PBMCs. The sequence derives from a male donor in good health and CMV-seronegative. DNA of the CDR3: TGTGCCAGCAGCCCCGGGTTCACAGATACGCAGTATTTT. Protein: CASSPGFTDTQYF.